This entry lists 14 T cell receptor beta chains sequenced from one sample in a study of T cell responses to AZD1222 COVID-19 vaccine. Produced via immunoSEQ multiplex PCR; TCRdb's table is partial and in-frame only. Among over 100,000 clones listed, approximately 91% were seen once. Sequences were derived from peripheral blood, sampled 28 days after the second AZD1222 dose. These receptors came from an adult who received the AZD1222 COVID-19 vaccine.

The V gene is TRBV7-3, the J gene TRBJ1-1; D gene uncertain. Germline lookup yields CDR1 SGHTA and CDR2 FQGTGA. V lost 3 bases, J lost 0 bases, and 5 bases lay in between. The CDR3 length is 13 residues. The CDR3 reads CASSFGLNTEAFF. The CDR3 region has the DNA TGTGCCAGCAGCTTCGGATTGAACACTGAAGCTTTCTTT.

The V call is TRBV6-2 or TRBV6-3, the J call TRBJ2-5; TRBD2 aligns across 10 bases. V lost 5 bases to trimming and J lost 3 bases; unmatched junction nucleotides: 9. Germline values: CDR1 MNHEY, CDR2 SVGEGT. The CDR3 sequence is 16 residues long. CDR3 coding DNA: TGTGCCAGCAGTCCCATCCCTAGCGGGAGTAAAGAGACCCAGTACTTC. Translation gives CASSPIPSGSKETQYF.

CDR3: CASSLDAGAAFF. In DNA, the CDR3 is TGTGCCAGCAGCTTGGACGCGGGCGCGGCTTTCTTT. The rearrangement joins TRBV5-8 to TRBJ1-1; D gene uncertain. The CDR3 runs to 12 residues. Germline V lookup: CDR1 SGHTS, CDR2 YDEGEE. V lost 0 bases and J 11 bases, leaving 11 bases between the germline ends. Full variable domain (outside the CDR3, taken from reference TRBV5-8 and TRBJ1-1): EAGVTQSPTHLIKTRGQQATLRCSPISGHTSVYWYQQALGLGLQFLLWYDEGEERNRGNFPPRFSGRQFPNYSSELNVNALELEDSALYLCASSLDAGAAFFGQGTRLTVV.

The chain is built from TRBV19 and TRBJ2-1; D may be TRBD1 or TRBD2 (5 bases each). CDR1 is LNHDA, CDR2 SQIVND, per germline (reference sequence). The CDR3 is made up of 15 amino acids. V lost 5 bases and J 7 bases, leaving 18 bases between the germline ends. The CDR3 protein is CASSPTGNRPNEQFF. The CDR3 nucleotides read TGTGCCAGTAGTCCAACGGGAAACAGGCCGAATGAGCAGTTCTTC.

The V call is TRBV4-1, the J call TRBJ1-1; no definite D call. Germline V CDR1 and CDR2: MGHRA, YSYEKL. The V gene lost 1 base and the J gene lost 4 bases, with 7 bases spanning the gap. CDR3 length equals 13 residues. Here the CDR3 DNA reads TGCGCCAGCAGCCAAGGTCTGGGCACTGAAGCTTTCTTT. Protein sequence: CASSQGLGTEAFF.

The V gene is TRBV5-7, the J gene TRBJ1-2; D remains unclear. TRBV5-7 is labeled an ORF, and its function is uncertain. CDR3 length equals 13 residues. V dropped 4 bases and J dropped 7 bases, with 14 bases sitting between them. The CDR3 region has the DNA TGTGCCAGCAGCCTCCCTAATGGCCGTGGCTACACCTTC. The encoded protein is CASSLPNGRGYTF.

For this clone: An end of the junction does not agree with germline; a read error may underlie this. V and J are TRBV7-9 and TRBJ1-4; no definite D call. This CDR3 spans 13 amino acids. CDR1 SEHNR and CDR2 FQNEAQ come from the germline V gene (reference sequence). The CDR3 sequence is CASSFSAKEKLFF. The CDR3 DNA reads TGTGCCAGCAGCTTTTCGGCTAAGGAAAAACTGTTTTTT.

The chain links TRBV6-2 or TRBV6-3 to TRBJ2-2, with 12 bases that match TRBD2. This CDR3 comprises 14 residues. The junction had 1 base not matched to a gene; V was cut back by 5 bases and J by 6 bases. The germline V gene has CDR1 MNHEY and CDR2 SVGEGT. CDR3 bases: TGTGCCAGCAGTCGACTAGCGGGAGCCGGGGAGCTGTTTTTT. Protein sequence: CASSRLAGAGELFF.

This clone was detected only once. J is TRBJ2-1 and V is TRBV28; 7 nucleotides match TRBD1. The CDR3 sequence is 16 residues long. Germline lookup yields CDR1 MDHEN and CDR2 SYDVKM. V lost 5 bases, J lost 4 bases, and 11 bases stayed unmatched. This CDR3 reads CASSPNRWDRYNEQFF. In DNA, the CDR3 is TGTGCCAGCAGTCCCAACCGTTGGGACAGATACAATGAGCAGTTCTTC.

This chain links TRBV4-1 with TRBJ1-2, with 9 bases that match TRBD1. The V gene end was trimmed by 3 bases and the J gene end by 2 bases; junction bases not matched to a gene: 7. Germline loops: CDR1 MGHRA, CDR2 YSYEKL. CDR3 length: 16 amino acids. The CDR3 nucleotides read TGCGCCAGCAGCCATAAAAGACAGGGGGTAAACTATGGCTACACCTTC. Translation: CASSHKRQGVNYGYTF.

The chain couples TRBV9 to TRBJ2-1; tentative D call: TRBD1 (5 bases). The V and J ends lost 4 bases and 3 bases respectively, with 11 bases between them. This CDR3 has 14 amino acids. Germline-derived CDR1 and CDR2 are SGDLS and YYNGEE. CDR3 sequence reads: CASSPQGNYNEQFF. The CDR3 DNA follows: TGTGCCAGCAGCCCCCAGGGAAACTACAATGAGCAGTTCTTC.

The gene calls are TRBV19 and TRBJ1-5; D remains unclear. CDR1 and CDR2 (germline): LNHDA, SQIVND (reference sequence). CDR3 size: 15 residues. The ends were cut back, 3 bases at V and 3 bases at J, with 12 bases in the middle. Here the CDR3 reads CASSIARAFNQPQHF. The CDR3 nucleotides read TGTGCCAGTAGTATCGCTCGGGCCTTCAATCAGCCCCAGCATTTT.

The CDR3: CASSQKGDADPSSYNEQFF. CDR3 sequence (DNA): TGTGCCAGCAGCCAAAAGGGGGACGCCGACCCGAGCTCCTACAATGAGCAGTTCTTC. This chain uses TRBV7-3 with TRBJ2-1; maybe TRBD1 (6 bases). V lost 5 bases and J 0 bases, leaving 23 bases between the germline ends. CDR1 SGHTA and CDR2 FQGTGA come from the germline V gene. This CDR3 contains 19 residues.

This chain uses TRBV19 with TRBJ2-1; 9 bases fit TRBD2. CDR1 LNHDA and CDR2 SQIVND come from the germline V gene (reference sequence). V lost 4 bases, J lost 9 bases, and 10 bases stayed unmatched. There are 15 residues in the CDR3. The CDR3 here is CASSNLAGVLGEQFF. CDR3 in DNA: TGTGCCAGTAGTAACTTAGCGGGAGTATTGGGTGAGCAGTTCTTC.